Each of the 10 T cell receptor beta chains below was sequenced from the same sample in a study of blood T cell repertoires in COVID-19. Clones were sequenced by immunoSEQ multiplex PCR, and TCRdb holds only the in-frame ones, with some missing. The sample includes about 27,000 clones, just over 85% seen only once; the top ten take 7% to 8%. Sequenced sample: peripheral blood. These receptors all come from a woman aged 50 to 60 with active COVID-19.

A single count supports this clone. The chain employs TRBV5-1 and TRBJ1-1; D is unclear. Trimming left V 1 base short and J 0 bases short, with 13 bases between. Germline CDR1 reads SGHRS; CDR2 reads YFSETQ. This CDR3 region has 16 residues. The CDR3 nucleotides are TGCGCCAGCAGCTTGTCTCTTATGAACATGAACACTGAAGCTTTCTTT. It specifies CASSLSLMNMNTEAFF.

This clone was counted only a few times. This chain links TRBV5-1 with TRBJ2-1; 8 bases are shared with TRBD2. The junction had 7 bases not matched to a gene; V was cut back by 2 bases and J by 6 bases. Looked up from germline, CDR1 is SGHRS and CDR2 is YFSETQ. CDR3 length: 15 residues. The CDR3: CASSLLSGSGNEQFF. The CDR3 DNA reads TGCGCCAGCAGCTTACTGAGCGGGAGTGGCAATGAGCAGTTCTTC.

The rearrangement links TRBV2 to TRBJ2-7, with 10 bases matching TRBD2. The CDR3 is 14 residues long. Losses at the gene ends were 6 bases for V and 2 bases for J; bases not matched to a gene: 4. CDR1 and CDR2 from the germline V gene are SNHLY and FYNNEI. CDR3 region: CASRSGRETYEQYF. CDR3 in DNA: TGTGCCAGCAGAAGCGGGAGGGAAACCTACGAGCAGTACTTC.

This rearrangement joins TRBV25-1 to TRBJ2-1; 9 bases fit TRBD2. Looked up from germline, CDR1 is MGHDK and CDR2 is SYGVNS. The CDR3 loop spans 15 amino acids. J lost 8 bases, V lost 5 bases, and 10 bases had no gene match. DNA of the CDR3: TGTGCCAGCAGTCCGACTAGCGGAGGGCGACATGAGCAGTTCTTC. Protein sequence: CASSPTSGGRHEQFF.

V and J are TRBV2 and TRBJ1-2; D may be TRBD1 (5 bases). The CDR3 contains 15 residues. V lost 8 bases and J 4 bases, leaving 20 bases between the germline ends. Germline CDR1 is SNHLY and CDR2 is FYNNEI. The CDR3 DNA is TGTGCCAGCTCGCCGCAGGGAGGGTCTATCTATGGCTACACCTTC. Its protein product is CASSPQGGSIYGYTF.

The chain links TRBV15 to TRBJ2-1; 7 nucleotides align to TRBD2. This CDR3 region has 15 residues. Germline loops: CDR1 LNHNV, CDR2 YYDKDF (reference sequence). V shed 4 bases and J 8 bases; nucleotides not matched to a gene: 11. CDR3 loop: CATSTLAGGAYEQFF. CDR3 bases: TGTGCCACCAGCACATTAGCGGGCGGGGCGTATGAGCAGTTCTTC.

J is TRBJ2-3 and V is TRBV19, with TRBD1 matching over 9 bases. Germline loops: CDR1 LNHDA, CDR2 SQIVND (reference sequence). The CDR3 consists of 15 residues. After removal of 6 bases from V and 4 bases from J, the junction contained 8 bases not matched to a gene. The CDR3 loop reads CASSRTGDYADTQYF. Written as DNA, the CDR3 is TGTGCCAGTAGCAGGACAGGGGATTACGCAGATACGCAGTATTTT.

CDR3 in amino acids: CASSRAGTVDEQYF. CDR3 DNA: TGTGCCAGCAGTAGAGCGGGAACAGTCGACGAGCAGTACTTC. The chain couples TRBV28 to TRBJ2-7, with 7 bases identical to TRBD2. Germline CDR1 and CDR2: MDHEN and SYDVKM. Trimming at V came to 5 bases and at J to 5 bases, leaving 9 bases not matched to a gene. This CDR3 contains 14 residues. Drawing the rest from reference TRBV28 and TRBJ2-7, the complete variable domain is DVKVTQSSRYLVKRTGEKVFLECVQDMDHENMFWYRQDPGLGLRLIYFSYDVKMKEKGDIPEGYSVSREKKERFSLILESASTNQTSMYLCASSRAGTVDEQYFGPGTRLTVT.

The chain carries TRBV7-2 and TRBJ1-2; D not certain. Trimming took 7 bases from V and 4 from J, leaving 16 bases between them. Germline loops: CDR1 SGHTA, CDR2 FQGNSA. The CDR3 sequence is 14 residues long. CDR3 coding DNA: TGTGCCAGCACACATGACTCGGGAGCCTATGGCTACACCTTC. Translated: CASTHDSGAYGYTF.

DNA for the CDR3: TGTGCCAGCAGCCCTAGTGGCAATCAGCCCCAGCATTTT. Translation: CASSPSGNQPQHF. The chain couples TRBV5-6 to TRBJ1-5; no clear D. Germline CDR1 SGHDT, CDR2 YYEEEE. This CDR3 region has 13 residues. Trimming took 4 bases from V and 2 from J, leaving 7 bases between them.